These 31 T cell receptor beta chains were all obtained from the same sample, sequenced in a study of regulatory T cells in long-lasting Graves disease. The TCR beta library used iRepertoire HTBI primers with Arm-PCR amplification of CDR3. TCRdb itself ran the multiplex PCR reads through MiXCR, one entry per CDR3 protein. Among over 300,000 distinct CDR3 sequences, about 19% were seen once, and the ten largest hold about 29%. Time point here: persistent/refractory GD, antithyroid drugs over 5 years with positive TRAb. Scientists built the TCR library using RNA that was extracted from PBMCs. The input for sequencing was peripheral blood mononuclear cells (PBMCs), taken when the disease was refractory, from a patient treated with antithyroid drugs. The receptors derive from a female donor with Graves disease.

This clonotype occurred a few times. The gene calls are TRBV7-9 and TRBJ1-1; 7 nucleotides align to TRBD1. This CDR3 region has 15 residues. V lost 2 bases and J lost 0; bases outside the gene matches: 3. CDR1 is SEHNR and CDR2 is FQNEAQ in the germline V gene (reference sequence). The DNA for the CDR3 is TGTGCCAGCAGCTTACCCAGGGGGATGAACACTGAAGCTTTCTTT. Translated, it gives CASSLPRGMNTEAFF.

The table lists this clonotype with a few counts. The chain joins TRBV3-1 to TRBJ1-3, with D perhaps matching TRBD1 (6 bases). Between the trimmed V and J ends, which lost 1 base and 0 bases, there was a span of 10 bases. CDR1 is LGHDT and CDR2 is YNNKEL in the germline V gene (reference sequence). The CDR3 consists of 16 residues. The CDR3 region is CASSQGQAISGNTIYF. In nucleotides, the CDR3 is TGTGCCAGCAGCCAAGGACAGGCGATCTCTGGAAACACCATATATTTT. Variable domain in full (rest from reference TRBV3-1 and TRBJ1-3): DTAVSQTPKYLVTQMGNDKSIKCEQNLGHDTMYWYKQDSKKFLKIMFSYNNKELIINETVPNRFSPKSPDKAHLNLHINSLELGDSAVYFCASSQGQAISGNTIYFGEGSWLTVV.

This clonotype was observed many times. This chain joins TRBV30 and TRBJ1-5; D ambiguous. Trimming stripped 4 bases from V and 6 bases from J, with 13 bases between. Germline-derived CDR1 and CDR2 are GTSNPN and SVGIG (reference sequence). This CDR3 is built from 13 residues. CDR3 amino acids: CAWISAIAQPQHF. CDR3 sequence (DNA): TGTGCCTGGATCTCTGCGATTGCTCAGCCCCAGCATTTT. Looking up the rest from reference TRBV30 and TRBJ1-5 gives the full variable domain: SQTIHQWPATLVQPVGSPLSLECTVEGTSNPNLYWYRQAAGRGLQLLFYSVGIGQISSEVPQNLSASRPQDRQFILSSKKLLLSDSGFYLCAWISAIAQPQHFGDGTRLSIL.

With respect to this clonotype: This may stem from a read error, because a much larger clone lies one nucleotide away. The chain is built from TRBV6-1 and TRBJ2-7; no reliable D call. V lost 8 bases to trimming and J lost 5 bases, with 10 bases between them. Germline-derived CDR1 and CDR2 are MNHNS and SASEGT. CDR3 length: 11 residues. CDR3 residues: CASAPHNEQYF. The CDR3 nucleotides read TGTGCCAGCGCCCCCCATAACGAGCAGTACTTC.

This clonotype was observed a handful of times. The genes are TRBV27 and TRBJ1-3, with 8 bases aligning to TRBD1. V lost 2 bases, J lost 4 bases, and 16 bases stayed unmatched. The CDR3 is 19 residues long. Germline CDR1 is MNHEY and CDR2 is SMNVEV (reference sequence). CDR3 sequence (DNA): TGTGCCAGCAGTTTACCCAGTCGCCGAATCGACAGGGGAGGAAACACCATATATTTT. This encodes CASSLPSRRIDRGGNTIYF.

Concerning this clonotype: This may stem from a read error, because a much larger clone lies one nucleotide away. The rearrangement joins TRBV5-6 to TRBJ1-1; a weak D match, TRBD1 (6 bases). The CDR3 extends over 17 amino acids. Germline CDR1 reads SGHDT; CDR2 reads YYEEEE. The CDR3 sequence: CAGSLLGGTTFNTEAFF. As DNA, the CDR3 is TGTGCCGGCAGCTTGTTAGGCGGGACAACTTTTAACACTGAAGCTTTCTTT.

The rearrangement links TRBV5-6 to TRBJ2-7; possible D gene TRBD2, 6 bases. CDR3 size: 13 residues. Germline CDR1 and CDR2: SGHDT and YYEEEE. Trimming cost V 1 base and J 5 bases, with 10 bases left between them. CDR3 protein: CASSLRQRDEQYF. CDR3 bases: TGTGCCAGCAGCTTGCGACAGCGGGACGAGCAGTACTTC.

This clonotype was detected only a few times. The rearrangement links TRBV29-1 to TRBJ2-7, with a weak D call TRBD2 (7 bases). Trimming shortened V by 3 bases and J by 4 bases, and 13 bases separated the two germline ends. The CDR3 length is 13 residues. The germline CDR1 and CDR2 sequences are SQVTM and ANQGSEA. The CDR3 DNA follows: TGCAGCGTTGAGAAGGGGAGGGGGTACGAGCAGTACTTC. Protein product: CSVEKGRGYEQYF.

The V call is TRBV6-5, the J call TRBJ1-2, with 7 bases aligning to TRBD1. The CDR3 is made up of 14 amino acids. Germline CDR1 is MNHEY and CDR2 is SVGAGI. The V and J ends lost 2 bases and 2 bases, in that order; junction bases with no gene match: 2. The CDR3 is CASSYVRGNYGYTF. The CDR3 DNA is TGTGCCAGCAGTTACGTCAGGGGGAACTATGGCTACACCTTC.

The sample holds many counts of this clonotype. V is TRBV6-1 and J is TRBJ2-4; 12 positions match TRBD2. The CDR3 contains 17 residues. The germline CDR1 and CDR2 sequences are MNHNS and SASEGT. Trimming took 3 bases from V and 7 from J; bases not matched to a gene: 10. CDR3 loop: CASSDPLRLAGDNIQYF. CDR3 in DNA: TGTGCCAGCAGTGACCCCCTACGACTAGCGGGAGACAACATTCAGTACTTC.

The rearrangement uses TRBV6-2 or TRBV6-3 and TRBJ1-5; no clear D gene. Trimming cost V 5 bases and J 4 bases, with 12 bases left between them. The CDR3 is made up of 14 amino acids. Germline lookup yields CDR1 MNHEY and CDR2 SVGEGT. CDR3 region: CASSNIGSNQPQHF. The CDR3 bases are TGTGCCAGCAGTAACATCGGGTCTAATCAGCCCCAGCATTTT.

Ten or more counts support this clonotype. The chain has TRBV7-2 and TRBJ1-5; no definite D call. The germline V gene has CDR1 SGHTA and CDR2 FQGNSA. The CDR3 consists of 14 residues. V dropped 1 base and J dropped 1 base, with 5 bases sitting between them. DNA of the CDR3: TGTGCCAGCAGCTTAGTGTACAGCAATCAGCCCCAGCATTTT. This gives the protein CASSLVYSNQPQHF. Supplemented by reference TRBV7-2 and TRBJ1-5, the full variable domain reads GAGVSQSPSNKVTEKGKDVELRCDPISGHTALYWYRQSLGQGLEFLIYFQGNSAPDKSGLPSDRFSAERTGGSVSTLTIQRTQQEDSAVYLCASSLVYSNQPQHFGDGTRLSIL.

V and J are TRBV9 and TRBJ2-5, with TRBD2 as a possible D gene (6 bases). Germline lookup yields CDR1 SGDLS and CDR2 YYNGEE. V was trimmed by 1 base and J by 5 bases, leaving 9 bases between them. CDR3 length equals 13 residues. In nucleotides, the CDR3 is TGTGCCAGCAGCGTATCAAGCGGGGAGACCCAGTACTTC. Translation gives CASSVSSGETQYF.

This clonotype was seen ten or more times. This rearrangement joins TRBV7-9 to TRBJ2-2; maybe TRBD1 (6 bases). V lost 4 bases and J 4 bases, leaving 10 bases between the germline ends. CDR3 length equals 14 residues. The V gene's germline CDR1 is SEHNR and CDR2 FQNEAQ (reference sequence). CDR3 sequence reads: CASSSGQTTGELFF. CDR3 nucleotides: TGTGCCAGCAGCTCGGGACAAACCACCGGGGAGCTGTTTTTT.

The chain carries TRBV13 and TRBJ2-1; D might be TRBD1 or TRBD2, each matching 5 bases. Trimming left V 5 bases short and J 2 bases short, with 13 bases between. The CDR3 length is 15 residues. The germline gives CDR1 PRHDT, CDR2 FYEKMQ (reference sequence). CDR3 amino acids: CASSGRDGTYNEQFF. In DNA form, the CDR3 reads TGTGCCAGCAGCGGCCGGGACGGGACCTACAATGAGCAGTTCTTC.

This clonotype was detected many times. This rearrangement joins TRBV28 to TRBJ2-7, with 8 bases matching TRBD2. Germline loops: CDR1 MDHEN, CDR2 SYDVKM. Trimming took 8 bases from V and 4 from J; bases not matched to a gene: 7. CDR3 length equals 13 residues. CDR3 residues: CASCNSGIYEQYF. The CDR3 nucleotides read TGTGCCAGCTGTAATAGCGGGATTTACGAGCAGTACTTC. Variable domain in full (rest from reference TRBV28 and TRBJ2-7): DVKVTQSSRYLVKRTGEKVFLECVQDMDHENMFWYRQDPGLGLRLIYFSYDVKMKEKGDIPEGYSVSREKKERFSLILESASTNQTSMYLCASCNSGIYEQYFGPGTRLTVT.

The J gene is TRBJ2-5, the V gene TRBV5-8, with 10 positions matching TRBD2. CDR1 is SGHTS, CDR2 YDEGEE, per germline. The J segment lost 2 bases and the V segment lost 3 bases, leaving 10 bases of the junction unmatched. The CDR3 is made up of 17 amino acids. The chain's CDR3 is CASSSLTSGASQETQYF. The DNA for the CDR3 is TGTGCCAGCAGCTCGCTCACTAGCGGGGCTTCACAAGAGACCCAGTACTTC.

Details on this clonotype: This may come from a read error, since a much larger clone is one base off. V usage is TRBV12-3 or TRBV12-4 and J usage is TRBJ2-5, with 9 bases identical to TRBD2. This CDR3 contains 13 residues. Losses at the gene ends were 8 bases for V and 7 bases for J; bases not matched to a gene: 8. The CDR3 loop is CASCGGARGTQYF. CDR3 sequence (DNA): TGTGCCAGCTGCGGGGGGGCAAGGGGGACCCAGTACTTC.

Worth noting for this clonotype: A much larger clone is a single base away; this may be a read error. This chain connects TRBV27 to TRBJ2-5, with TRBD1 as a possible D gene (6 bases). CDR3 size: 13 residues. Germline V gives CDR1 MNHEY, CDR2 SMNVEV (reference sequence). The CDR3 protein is CVSRTQGEETQYF. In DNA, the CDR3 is TGTGTCAGCAGGACACAGGGTGAGGAGACCCAGTACTTC.

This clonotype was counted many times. The CDR3 protein is CASKGGGLNTGELFF. The CDR3 coding sequence is TGTGCCAGCAAAGGGGGGGGGCTGAACACCGGGGAGCTGTTTTTT. V is TRBV12-3 or TRBV12-4 and J is TRBJ2-2, with D possibly being TRBD2 (7 bases). The CDR3 extends over 15 amino acids. The germline V and J ends were trimmed by 7 bases and 1 base, with 13 bases remaining between them.

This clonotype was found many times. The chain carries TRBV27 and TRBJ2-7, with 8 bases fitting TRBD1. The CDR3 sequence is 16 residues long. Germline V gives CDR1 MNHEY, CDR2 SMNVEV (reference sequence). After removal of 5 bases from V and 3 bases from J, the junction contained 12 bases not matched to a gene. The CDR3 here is CASSPGTGGLYYEQYF. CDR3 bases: TGTGCCAGCAGTCCAGGGACAGGTGGGTTGTACTACGAGCAGTACTTC.

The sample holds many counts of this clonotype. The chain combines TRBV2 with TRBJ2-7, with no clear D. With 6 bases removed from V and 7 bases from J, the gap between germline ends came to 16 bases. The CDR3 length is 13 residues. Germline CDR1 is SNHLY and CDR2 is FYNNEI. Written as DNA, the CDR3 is TGTGCCAGCAGCGGACGCTCCTCGTGGGAGCAGTACTTC. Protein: CASSGRSSWEQYF. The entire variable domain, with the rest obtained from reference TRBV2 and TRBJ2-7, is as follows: EPEVTQTPSHQVTQMGQEVILRCVPISNHLYFYWYRQILGQKVEFLVSFYNNEISEKSEIFDDQFSVERPDGSNFTLKIRSTKLEDSAMYFCASSGRSSWEQYFGPGTRLTVT.

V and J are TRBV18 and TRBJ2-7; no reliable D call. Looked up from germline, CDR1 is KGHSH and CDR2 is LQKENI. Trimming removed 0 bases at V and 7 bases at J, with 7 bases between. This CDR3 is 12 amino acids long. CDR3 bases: TGTGCCAGCTCACCACCTCTCGGAGAGCAGTACTTC. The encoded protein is CASSPPLGEQYF.

The CDR3 bases are TGTGCCAGCAGCTTATCCGGTATGAAGCCTTGGCTCACCGGGGAGCTGTTTTTT. It encodes CASSLSGMKPWLTGELFF. The V call is TRBV7-9, the J call TRBJ2-2; D remains ambiguous. Germline CDR1 is SEHNR and CDR2 is FQNEAQ (reference sequence). V was cut by 2 bases and J by 4 bases, with 20 bases left in between. CDR3 length equals 18 residues.

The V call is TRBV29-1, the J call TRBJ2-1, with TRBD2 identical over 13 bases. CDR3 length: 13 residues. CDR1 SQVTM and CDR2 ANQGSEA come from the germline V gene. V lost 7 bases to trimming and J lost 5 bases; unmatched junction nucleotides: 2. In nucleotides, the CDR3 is TGCAGCGCAGGACTAGCGGGAGACAATGAGCAGTTCTTC. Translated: CSAGLAGDNEQFF.

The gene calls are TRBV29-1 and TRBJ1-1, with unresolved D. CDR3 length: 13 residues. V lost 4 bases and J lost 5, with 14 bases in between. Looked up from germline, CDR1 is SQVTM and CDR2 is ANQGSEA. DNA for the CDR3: TGCAGCGTTGTAGGTGTGCTTCGGACTGAAGCTTTCTTT. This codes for CSVVGVLRTEAFF. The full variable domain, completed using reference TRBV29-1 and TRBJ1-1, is SAVISQKPSRDICQRGTSLTIQCQVDSQVTMMFWYRQQPGQSLTLIATANQGSEATYESGFVIDKFPISRPNLTFSTLTVSNMSPEDSSIYLCSVVGVLRTEAFFGQGTRLTVV.

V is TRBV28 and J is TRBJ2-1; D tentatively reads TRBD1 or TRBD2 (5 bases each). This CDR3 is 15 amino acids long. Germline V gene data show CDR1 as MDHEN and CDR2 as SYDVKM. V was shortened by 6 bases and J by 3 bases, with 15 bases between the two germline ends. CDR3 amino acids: CASSRVGGGYNEQFF. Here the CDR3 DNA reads TGTGCCAGCAGCAGGGTAGGTGGGGGCTACAATGAGCAGTTCTTC.

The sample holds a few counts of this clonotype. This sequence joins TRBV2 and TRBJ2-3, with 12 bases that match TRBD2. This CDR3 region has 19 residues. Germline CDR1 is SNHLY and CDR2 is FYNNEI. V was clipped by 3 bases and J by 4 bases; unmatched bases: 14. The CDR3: CASSDPPGLAGLVADTQYF. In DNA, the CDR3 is TGTGCCAGCAGTGACCCCCCGGGACTAGCGGGCCTTGTGGCAGATACGCAGTATTTT.

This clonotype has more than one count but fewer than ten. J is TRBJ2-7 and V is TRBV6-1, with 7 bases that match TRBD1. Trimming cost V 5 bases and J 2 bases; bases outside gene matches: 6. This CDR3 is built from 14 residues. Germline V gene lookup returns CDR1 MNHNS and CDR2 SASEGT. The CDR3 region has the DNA TGTGCCAGCAGTCCCCTGGGACAGCCCTACGAGCAGTACTTC. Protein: CASSPLGQPYEQYF.

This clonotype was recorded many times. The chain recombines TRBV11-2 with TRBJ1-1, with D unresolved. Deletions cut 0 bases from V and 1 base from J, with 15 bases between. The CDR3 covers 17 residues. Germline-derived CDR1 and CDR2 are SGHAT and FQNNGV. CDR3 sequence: CASSLDHPLGRNTEAFF. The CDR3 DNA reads TGTGCCAGCAGCTTAGATCATCCCTTGGGGAGGAACACTGAAGCTTTCTTT.

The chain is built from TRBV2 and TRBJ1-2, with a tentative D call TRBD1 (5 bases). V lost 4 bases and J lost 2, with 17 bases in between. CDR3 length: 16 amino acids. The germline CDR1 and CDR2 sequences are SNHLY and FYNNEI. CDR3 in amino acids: CASSGRDRHLNYGYTF. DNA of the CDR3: TGTGCCAGCAGTGGGAGGGACCGACATCTCAACTATGGCTACACCTTC.